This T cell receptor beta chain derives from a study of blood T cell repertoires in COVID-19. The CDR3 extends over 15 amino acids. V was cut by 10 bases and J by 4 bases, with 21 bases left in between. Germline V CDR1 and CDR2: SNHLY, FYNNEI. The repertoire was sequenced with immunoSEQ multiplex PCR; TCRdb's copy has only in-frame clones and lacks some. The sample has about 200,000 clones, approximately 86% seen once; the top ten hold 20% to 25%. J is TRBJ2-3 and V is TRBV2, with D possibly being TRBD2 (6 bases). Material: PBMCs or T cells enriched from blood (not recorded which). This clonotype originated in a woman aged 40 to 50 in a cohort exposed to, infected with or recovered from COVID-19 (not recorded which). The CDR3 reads CATRGRERYSDTQYF. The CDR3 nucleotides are TGTGCCACTCGGGGTCGGGAGAGGTATTCAGATACGCAGTATTTT.